Ten or more counts support the clone carrying this T cell receptor (beta chain). The target antigen is unknown. This entry belongs to a study of identical twins. Study-wide findings and caveats: Less excess twin sharing appeared in beta out-of-frame sequences. Out-of-frame sharing of TCR alpha in monozygotic twins was underestimated by models.

The CDR3 is 14 residues long. V dropped 3 bases and J dropped 0 bases, with 8 bases sitting between them. Using its own MiXCR run on the 5' RACE reads, TCRdb lists one record per CDR3 protein. The data contain a few hundred thousand distinct CDR3 sequences, 7.5% to 10% of them singletons. This sample also appeared in a second study, on yellow fever vaccine responses in identical twins.

The sequence came from a woman between 18 and 30 years old in good health. The sequenced sample was PBMCs. V gene TRBV12-3 or TRBV12-4 combines with J gene TRBJ1-2, with D possibly TRBD1 on 6 matching bases. CDR3 amino acids: CASSLDSSNYGYTF. The CDR3 nucleotides read TGTGCCAGCAGTTTGGACAGTTCTAACTATGGCTACACCTTC.